This T cell receptor (beta chain) was retrieved from a study of long-term antiretroviral therapy in people with HIV. No fewer than two post-ART and no fewer than one pre-ART PBMC samples existed for each donor. In germline, CDR1 is MNHEY, CDR2 SMNVEV (reference sequence). V lost 1 base and J 0 bases, leaving 16 bases between the germline ends. This CDR3 region has 18 residues. Details on this clone: What it binds is not known.

With survey level as its setting, the immunoSEQ assay was v3.0. Produced via immunoSEQ multiplex PCR; TCRdb's table is partial and in-frame only. The repertoire includes around 23,000 clones, approximately 86% of them detected once, and approximately 8.4% sits in the top ten. Broader study findings: Among HIV repertoires, CDR3 length ranges were narrower than those of controls.

The clonotype was recovered from a man aged 50-60 years with HIV. The chain recombines TRBV27 with TRBJ2-1; no firm D call. The specimen comprised unsorted PBMCs, sampled 1.8 years before starting antiretroviral therapy. The CDR3 loop is CASSLFVRYPSSYNEQFF. As DNA, the CDR3 is TGTGCCAGCAGTTTATTCGTCCGTTACCCTAGCTCCTACAATGAGCAGTTCTTC.